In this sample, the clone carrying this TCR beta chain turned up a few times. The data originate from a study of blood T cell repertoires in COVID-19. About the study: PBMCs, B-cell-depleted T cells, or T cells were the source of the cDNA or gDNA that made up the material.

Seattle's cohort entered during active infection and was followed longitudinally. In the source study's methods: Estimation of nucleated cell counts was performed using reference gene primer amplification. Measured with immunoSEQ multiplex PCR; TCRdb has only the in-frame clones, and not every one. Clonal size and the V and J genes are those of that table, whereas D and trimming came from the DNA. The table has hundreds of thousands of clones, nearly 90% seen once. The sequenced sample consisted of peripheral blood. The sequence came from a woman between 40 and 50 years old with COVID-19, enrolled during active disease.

The CDR3 loop is CASSTGVGYEQYF. The CDR3 DNA sequence: TGTGCCAGCAGTACAGGGGTAGGGTACGAGCAGTACTTC. The chain is built from TRBV6-2 or TRBV6-3 and TRBJ2-7; 7 bases align to TRBD1. The germline gives CDR1 MNHEY, CDR2 SVGEGT. The CDR3 sequence is 13 residues long. Trimming cost V 5 bases and J 4 bases; bases outside gene matches: 5.